The present entry profiles one T cell receptor beta chain with its context. No antigen is known for it. Researchers ran the PCR with 60 Vbeta and 13 Jbeta primers. In the authors' workflow: An analysis performed later counted 74 million or so unique TCR beta chains (roughly 11 million of them shared). TCRdb keeps only in-frame clones here, not all; method: immunoSEQ multiplex PCR. V and J calls and clone size are given by that table; D and trimming were obtained from the DNA. Of under 150,000 clones listed, 55% to 80% were seen once; the top ten hold over 13%. The data were obtained in a study of cytomegalovirus exposure and HLA in healthy donors. Findings and caveats of the study: A later analysis by the authors found several of the most significant clusters apparently linked to common viral pathogens. Researchers reported from a later analysis that most CMV-associated TCR beta chains appeared HLA-restricted.

This TCR derives from a human donor in good health. Sequencing used PBMCs.

CDR3 sequence reads: CASSYTGGSYEQYF. CDR3 coding DNA: TGTGCCAGCAGTTATACAGGGGGCTCTTACGAGCAGTACTTC. This sequence joins TRBV6-5 and TRBJ2-7; 9 bases are a match to TRBD1. Trimming cost V 3 bases and J 4 bases; bases outside gene matches: 4. The germline V gene encodes CDR1 MNHEY and CDR2 SVGAGI. This CDR3 is built from 14 residues.